Shown below are 8 T cell receptor beta chains from a single sample sequenced in a study of blood T cell repertoires in COVID-19. This table comes from immunoSEQ multiplex PCR, and its TCRdb copy is limited to in-frame clones, with some not included. The repertoire holds tens of thousands of clones, with around 84% as singletons. Specimen: peripheral blood. The receptors were gathered from a man aged 80 or over with active COVID-19.

V and J are TRBV7-2 and TRBJ2-7; TRBD2 agrees at 11 bases. The germline V gene has CDR1 SGHTA and CDR2 FQGNSA. The CDR3 has 18 residues. Trimming cost V 2 bases and J 1 base; bases outside gene matches: 10. For the CDR3, the DNA is TGTGCCAGCAGCTTACCGTCACTAGCGGGGGCGAGGTCCTACGAGCAGTACTTC. Protein: CASSLPSLAGARSYEQYF. The full variable domain, completed using reference TRBV7-2 and TRBJ2-7, is GAGVSQSPSNKVTEKGKDVELRCDPISGHTALYWYRQSLGQGLEFLIYFQGNSAPDKSGLPSDRFSAERTGGSVSTLTIQRTQQEDSAVYLCASSLPSLAGARSYEQYFGPGTRLTVT.

The chain couples TRBV5-4 to TRBJ1-1; the match to TRBD1 covers 7 bases. Trimming cost V 5 bases and J 4 bases; bases outside gene matches: 23. Per germline, CDR1 SGHNT and CDR2 YYREEE (reference sequence). The CDR3 extends over 19 amino acids. The CDR3 protein is CASRGEPGQSSRATTEAFF. The CDR3 region has the DNA TGTGCCAGCAGAGGTGAACCGGGACAGAGCTCAAGGGCAACCACTGAAGCTTTCTTT.

This chain joins TRBV3-1 (or the pseudogene TRBV3-2) and TRBJ2-1, with D possibly matching TRBD2 (6 bases). CDR1 and CDR2 (germline): LGHDT, YNNKEL (reference sequence). V was pared by 7 bases and J by 0 bases, with 19 bases between. The CDR3 has 17 amino acids. CDR3 protein: CASTPDYLHYSYNEQFF. CDR3 bases: TGTGCCAGCACACCGGACTATCTGCACTACTCCTACAATGAGCAGTTCTTC.

The sample holds a few counts of this clone. This chain uses TRBV25-1 with TRBJ1-1; D may be TRBD1 (5 bases). The germline V gene encodes CDR1 MGHDK and CDR2 SYGVNS. Trimming took off 5 bases at V and 1 base at J, with 8 bases between the two ends. CDR3 length: 13 amino acids. Here the CDR3 DNA reads TGTGCCAGCAGTCGGACACAGAACACTGAAGCTTTCTTT. This encodes CASSRTQNTEAFF.

The V call is TRBV27, the J call TRBJ2-3, with TRBD2 matching 10 bases. The CDR3 has 18 residues. The germline CDR1 and CDR2 sequences are MNHEY and SMNVEV (reference sequence). V lost 2 bases to trimming and J lost 3 bases; unmatched junction nucleotides: 11. The CDR3 spells CASSLKSGRAVRTDTQYF. CDR3 in DNA: TGTGCCAGCAGTTTAAAGAGCGGGAGGGCCGTCCGAACAGATACGCAGTATTTT.

The chain couples TRBV7-3 to TRBJ2-7, with D possibly matching TRBD1 (6 bases). Trimming took off 5 bases at V and 0 bases at J, with 8 bases between the two ends. The germline gives CDR1 SGHTA, CDR2 FQGTGA. The CDR3 consists of 13 residues. CDR3 loop: CASSRDNSYEQYF. DNA of the CDR3: TGTGCCAGCAGCCGGGACAACTCCTACGAGCAGTACTTC.

The chain combines TRBV27 with TRBJ1-2; the D gene is possibly TRBD1 (5 bases). Germline V gives CDR1 MNHEY, CDR2 SMNVEV (reference sequence). Trimming stripped 6 bases from V and 1 base from J, with 15 bases between. The CDR3 contains 15 residues. The CDR3 coding sequence is TGTGCCAGCAGAGTCAGCGGGGCAGATAACTATGGCTACACCTTC. Its translation: CASRVSGADNYGYTF.

The V call is TRBV7-8, the J call TRBJ2-7; 7 bases are a match to TRBD1. V shed 6 bases and J 3 bases; nucleotides not matched to a gene: 5. Looked up from germline, CDR1 is SGHVS and CDR2 is FQNEAQ. The CDR3 sequence is 13 residues long. This chain's CDR3 is CASRITGDYEQYF. The CDR3 DNA is TGTGCCAGCAGAATCACAGGGGACTACGAGCAGTACTTC.